A selection of T cell receptor beta chains follows, all from one sample in a study of T cells in Graves' hyperthyroidism and ophthalmopathy. TCRdb reanalysed the multiplex PCR reads using MiXCR and keeps one entry per CDR3 protein. Here the sample spans under 750,000 distinct CDR3 sequences, around 20% being singletons. Source material: blood. These receptors all stem from a woman in her forties or fifties with Graves' hyperthyroidism that later progressed to Graves' ophthalmopathy. Both conserved end residues are trimmed from each CDR3. Fields, in order: D gene, V gene, J gene, CDR3 protein. D genes are given only for firm matches.

>TRBD1|TRBV30|TRBJ1-2
AWSVRRTGAPYGYT
>NA|TRBV5-1|TRBJ1-1
ASSYPGEAF
>TRBD2|TRBV25-1|TRBJ2-7
ASSATSEVSYEQY
>TRBD1|TRBV24-1|TRBJ1-3
ATSNGQAGGNTIY
>TRBD1|TRBV18|TRBJ1-2
ASSPPTNRGLIGYT
>NA|TRBV19|TRBJ1-2
ASSTSTESINYGYT
>TRBD1|TRBV4-1|TRBJ1-1
ASTLTAQGAPTEAF
>NA|TRBV6-5|TRBJ1-6
ASSSLVSYNSPLH
>NA|TRBV9|TRBJ1-6
ASSVGPENNSPLH
>NA|TRBV15|TRBJ1-5
ATSRDLRAQPQH
>TRBD1|TRBV3-1|TRBJ1-5
ASRDRASNQPQH
>NA|TRBV11-2|TRBJ2-3
ASGFRVDTQY
>TRBD1|TRBV19|TRBJ2-2
ATHLGQLNTGELF
>TRBD1|TRBV30|TRBJ1-1
AKRQGPNTEAF
>TRBD2|TRBV5-6|TRBJ2-5
ASSPTSGGKTQY
>TRBD1|TRBV29-1|TRBJ1-2
SVEGQGPSLYGYT
>TRBD2|TRBV12-3/TRBV12-4|TRBJ2-5
ASSPGTSGGAGTQY
>NA|TRBV2|TRBJ1-5
ASSEGQASNQPQH
>NA|TRBV24-1|TRBJ1-1
ATSAGVGTEAF
>NA|TRBV2|TRBJ1-5
ASSRVHQPQH
>NA|TRBV24-1|TRBJ2-5
ATSAPGHQETQY
>NA|TRBV6-1|TRBJ2-2
ASEGVRNTGELF
>NA|TRBV9|TRBJ1-1
ASREGQNTEAF
>NA|TRBV20-1|TRBJ1-2
SARDITLNYGYT
>NA|TRBV7-8|TRBJ1-2
ASSLTDGRNYGYT
>NA|TRBV7-3|TRBJ2-3
ASSGVTDTQY
>NA|TRBV13|TRBJ1-1
ASSLERAEAF
>TRBD2|TRBV20-1|TRBJ2-3
SAGLAGETSTDTQY
>NA|TRBV20-1|TRBJ2-3
SARDGGGTDTQY
>NA|TRBV20-1|TRBJ1-1
SARDPGDSSMNTEAF
>NA|TRBV5-1|TRBJ2-7
AGSSGGITAYEQY
>NA|TRBV4-2|TRBJ1-2
ASSPHPEGDYGYT
>NA|TRBV7-8|TRBJ2-3
ASSFSEITTDTQY
>NA|TRBV20-1|TRBJ2-5
SARDHGGQETQY
>NA|TRBV27|TRBJ2-3
ASSLMTDTDTQY
>NA|TRBV2|TRBJ2-5
ASRTSGQTQY
>NA|TRBV10-3|TRBJ1-4
AISAGRGEKLF
>TRBD1|TRBV10-3|TRBJ2-1
AMRQGWDNEQF
>NA|TRBV14|TRBJ2-5
ASSLIQGLETQY
>NA|TRBV20-1|TRBJ1-1
SAFGRGNTEAF
>TRBD1|TRBV3-1|TRBJ1-2
ASSQVDRASNYGYT
>TRBD1|TRBV20-1|TRBJ2-1
SARDEGGRYNEQF
>TRBD1|TRBV6-1|TRBJ1-6
ASSEATGRDNSPLH
>NA|TRBV14|TRBJ2-2
ASSLISGANTGELF
>NA|TRBV16|TRBJ2-5
ASSQLAFETQY
>NA|TRBV27|TRBJ2-7
ASSLLSESSYEQY
>NA|TRBV11-2|TRBJ2-3
ASSSQRYTQY
>NA|TRBV3-1|TRBJ2-7
ASSQSDSAGDEQY
>NA|TRBV2|TRBJ1-1
ASSEWGKLNTEAF
>NA|TRBV7-2|TRBJ2-7
ASSLARDGSYEQY
>TRBD2|TRBV12-3/TRBV12-4|TRBJ2-7
ASSWTSGASYEQY
>TRBD2|TRBV5-1|TRBJ2-3
ASSSTSGGTSTDTQY
>TRBD1|TRBV20-1|TRBJ1-5
SAQQGISNQPQH
>NA|TRBV29-1|TRBJ1-1
SVPGMNTEAF
>NA|TRBV7-2|TRBJ1-2
ASSLVVSGYGFLNGYT
>NA|TRBV30|TRBJ2-5
AWKHLVLETQY
>NA|TRBV20-1|TRBJ1-5
SAWEGGNQPQH
>NA|TRBV20-1|TRBJ1-5
SARADRSNQPQH
>NA|TRBV7-2|TRBJ1-5
ASSLAGSGQPQH
>NA|TRBV7-8|TRBJ1-1
ASSLAMQAVTEAF